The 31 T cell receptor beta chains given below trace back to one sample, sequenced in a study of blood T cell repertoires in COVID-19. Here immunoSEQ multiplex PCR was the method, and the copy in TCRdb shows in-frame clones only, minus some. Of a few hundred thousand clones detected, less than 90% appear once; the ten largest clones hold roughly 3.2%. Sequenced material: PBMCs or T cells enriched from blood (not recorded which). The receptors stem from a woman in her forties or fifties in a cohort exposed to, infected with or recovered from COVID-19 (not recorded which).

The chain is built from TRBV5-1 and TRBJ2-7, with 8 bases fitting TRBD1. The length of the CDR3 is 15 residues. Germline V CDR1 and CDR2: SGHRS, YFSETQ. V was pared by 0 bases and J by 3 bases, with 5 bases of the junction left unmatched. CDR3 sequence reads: CASSLDGQGHYEQYF. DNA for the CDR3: TGCGCCAGCAGCTTGGATGGACAGGGTCACTACGAGCAGTACTTC.

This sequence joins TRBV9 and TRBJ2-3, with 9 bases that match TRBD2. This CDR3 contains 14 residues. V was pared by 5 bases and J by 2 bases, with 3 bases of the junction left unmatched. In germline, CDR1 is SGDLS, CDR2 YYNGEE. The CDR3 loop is CASSQRGVTDTQYF. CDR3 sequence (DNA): TGTGCCAGCAGTCAGCGGGGGGTCACAGATACGCAGTATTTT.

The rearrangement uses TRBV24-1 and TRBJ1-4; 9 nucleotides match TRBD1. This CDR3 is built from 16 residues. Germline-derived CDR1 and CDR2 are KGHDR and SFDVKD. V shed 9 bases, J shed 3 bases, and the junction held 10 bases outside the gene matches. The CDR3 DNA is TGTGCCACCGCTCCGGGACAGGGAGGCCCTAATGAAAAACTGTTTTTT. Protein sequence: CATAPGQGGPNEKLFF.

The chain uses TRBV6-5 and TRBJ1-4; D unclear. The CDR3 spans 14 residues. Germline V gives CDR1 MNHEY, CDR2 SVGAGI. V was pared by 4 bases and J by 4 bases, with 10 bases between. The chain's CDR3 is CASSSNLLNEKLFF. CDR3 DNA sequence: TGTGCCAGCAGTTCTAATCTACTTAATGAAAAACTGTTTTTT.

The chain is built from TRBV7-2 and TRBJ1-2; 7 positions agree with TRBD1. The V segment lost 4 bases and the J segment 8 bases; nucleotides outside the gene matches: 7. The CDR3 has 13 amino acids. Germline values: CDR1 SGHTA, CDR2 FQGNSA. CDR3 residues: CASSSGQAVGYTF. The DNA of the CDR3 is TGTGCCAGCAGCTCAGGACAGGCGGTAGGCTACACCTTC.

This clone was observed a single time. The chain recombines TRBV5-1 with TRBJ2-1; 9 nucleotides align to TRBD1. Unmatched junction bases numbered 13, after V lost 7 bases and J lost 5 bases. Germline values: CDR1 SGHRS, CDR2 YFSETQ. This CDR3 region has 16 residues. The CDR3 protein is CASQPTGGTSHNEQFF. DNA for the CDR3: TGCGCCAGCCAACCGACAGGGGGGACTTCGCACAATGAGCAGTTCTTC.

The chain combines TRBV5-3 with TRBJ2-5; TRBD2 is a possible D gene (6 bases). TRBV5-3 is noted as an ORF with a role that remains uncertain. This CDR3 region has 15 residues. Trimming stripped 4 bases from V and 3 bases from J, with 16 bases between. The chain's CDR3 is CARSPPTRIEETQYF. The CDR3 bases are TGTGCCAGAAGCCCCCCGACTAGAATCGAAGAGACCCAGTACTTC.

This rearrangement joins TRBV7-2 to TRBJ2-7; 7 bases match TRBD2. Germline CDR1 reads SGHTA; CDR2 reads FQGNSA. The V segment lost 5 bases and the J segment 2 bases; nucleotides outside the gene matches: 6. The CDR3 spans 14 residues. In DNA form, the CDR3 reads TGTGCCAGCAGCCTCGGGGACTATACCTACGAGCAGTACTTC. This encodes CASSLGDYTYEQYF.

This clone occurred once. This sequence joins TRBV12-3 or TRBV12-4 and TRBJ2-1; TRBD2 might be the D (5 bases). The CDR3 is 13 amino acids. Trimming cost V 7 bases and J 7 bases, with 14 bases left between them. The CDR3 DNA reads TGTGCCAGCACCCTAGGACGGGGAAATGAGCAGTTCTTC. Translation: CASTLGRGNEQFF.

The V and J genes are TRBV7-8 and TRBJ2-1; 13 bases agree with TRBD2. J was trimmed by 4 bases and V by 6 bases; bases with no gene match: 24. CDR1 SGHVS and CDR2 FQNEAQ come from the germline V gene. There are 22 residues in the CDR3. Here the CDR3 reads CASSLFTENFPGLAGQYNEQFF. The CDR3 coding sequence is TGTGCCAGCAGTCTATTTACAGAGAATTTTCCGGGACTAGCGGGGCAATACAATGAGCAGTTCTTC.

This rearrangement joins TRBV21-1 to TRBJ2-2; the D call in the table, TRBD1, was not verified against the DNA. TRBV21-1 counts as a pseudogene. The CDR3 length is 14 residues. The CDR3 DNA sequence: TGTGCCAGCAGCAATGGGACAGAGGCCGGGGAGCTGTTTTTT. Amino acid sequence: CASSNGTEAGELFF.

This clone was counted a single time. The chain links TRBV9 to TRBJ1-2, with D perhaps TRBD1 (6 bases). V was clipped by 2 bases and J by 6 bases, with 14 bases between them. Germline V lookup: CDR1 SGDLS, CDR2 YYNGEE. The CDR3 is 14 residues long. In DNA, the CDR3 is TGTGCCAGCAGCGTCGGGACAATCGGAGATGGCTACACCTTC. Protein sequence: CASSVGTIGDGYTF.

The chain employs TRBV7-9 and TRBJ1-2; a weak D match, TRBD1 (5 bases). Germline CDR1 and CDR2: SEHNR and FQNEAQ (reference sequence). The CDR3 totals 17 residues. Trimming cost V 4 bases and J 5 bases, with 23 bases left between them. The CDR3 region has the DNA TGTGCCAGCAGCTCCGCGGGTGGGGCCACGGGGGGATATGGCTACACCTTC. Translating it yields CASSSAGGATGGYGYTF. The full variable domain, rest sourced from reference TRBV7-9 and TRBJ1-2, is DTGVSQNPRHKITKRGQNVTFRCDPISEHNRLYWYRQTLGQGPEFLTYFQNEAQLEKSRLLSDRFSAERPKGSFSTLEIQRTEQGDSAMYLCASSSAGGATGGYGYTFGSGTRLTVV.

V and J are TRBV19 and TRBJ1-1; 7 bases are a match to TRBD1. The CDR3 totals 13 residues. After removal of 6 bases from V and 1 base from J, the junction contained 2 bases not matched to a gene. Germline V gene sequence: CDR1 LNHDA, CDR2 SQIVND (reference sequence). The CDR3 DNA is TGTGCCAGTAGGGACAGGAGGAACACTGAAGCTTTCTTT. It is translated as CASRDRRNTEAFF.

The CDR3 nucleotides are TGTGCCAGCAGCCAAGATCGGGCAGGGGGTGCTTTCTTT. Translation gives CASSQDRAGGAFF. V gene TRBV14 combines with J gene TRBJ1-1; 7 positions match TRBD1. V was clipped by 0 bases and J by 11 bases; unmatched bases: 6. This CDR3 has 13 amino acids. Germline V lookup: CDR1 SGHDN, CDR2 FVKESK.

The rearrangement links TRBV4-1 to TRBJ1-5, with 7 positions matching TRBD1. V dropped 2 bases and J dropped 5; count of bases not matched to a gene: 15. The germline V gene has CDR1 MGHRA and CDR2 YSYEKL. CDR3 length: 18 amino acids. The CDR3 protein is CASSQQTRGFNVYQPQHF. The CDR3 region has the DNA TGCGCCAGCAGCCAACAGACCAGGGGGTTTAATGTGTATCAGCCCCAGCATTTT.

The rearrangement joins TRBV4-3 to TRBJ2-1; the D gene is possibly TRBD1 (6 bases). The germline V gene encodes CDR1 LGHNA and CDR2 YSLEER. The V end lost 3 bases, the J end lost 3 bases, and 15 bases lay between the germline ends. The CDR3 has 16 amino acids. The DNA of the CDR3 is TGCGCCAGCAGCCAGCAAACAGGGTCTGGCTACAATGAGCAGTTCTTC. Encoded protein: CASSQQTGSGYNEQFF.

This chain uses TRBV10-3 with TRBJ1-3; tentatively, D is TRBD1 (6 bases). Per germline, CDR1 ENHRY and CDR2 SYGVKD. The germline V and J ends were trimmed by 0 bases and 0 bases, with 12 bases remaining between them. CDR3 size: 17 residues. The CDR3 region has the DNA TGTGCCATCAGTGAGTCGGCAGGGGCTAGCTCTGGAAACACCATATATTTT. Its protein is CAISESAGASSGNTIYF.

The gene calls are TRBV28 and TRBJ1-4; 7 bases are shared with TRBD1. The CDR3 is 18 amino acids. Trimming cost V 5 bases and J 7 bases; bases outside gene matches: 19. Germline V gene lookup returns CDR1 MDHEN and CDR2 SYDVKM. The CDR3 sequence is CASSPPEGQKTAREKLFF. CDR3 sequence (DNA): TGTGCCAGCAGTCCCCCCGAGGGACAGAAAACCGCTCGTGAAAAACTGTTTTTT.

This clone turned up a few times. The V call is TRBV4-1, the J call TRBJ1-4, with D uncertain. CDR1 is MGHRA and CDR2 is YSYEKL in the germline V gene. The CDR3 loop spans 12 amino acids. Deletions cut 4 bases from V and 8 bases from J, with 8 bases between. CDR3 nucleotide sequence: TGCGCCAGCAGCCTAAACCGGGAAAAACTGTTTTTT. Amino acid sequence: CASSLNREKLFF.

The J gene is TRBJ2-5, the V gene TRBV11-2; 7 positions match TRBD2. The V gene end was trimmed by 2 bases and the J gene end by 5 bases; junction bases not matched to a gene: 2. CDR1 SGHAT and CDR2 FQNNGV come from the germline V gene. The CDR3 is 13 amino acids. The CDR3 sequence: CASSLWGGETQYF. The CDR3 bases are TGTGCCAGCAGCTTATGGGGGGGGGAGACCCAGTACTTC.

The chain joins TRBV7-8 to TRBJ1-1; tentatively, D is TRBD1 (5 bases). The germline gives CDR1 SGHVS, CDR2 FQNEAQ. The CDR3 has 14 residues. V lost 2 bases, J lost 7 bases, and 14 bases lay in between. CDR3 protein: CASSLLVTASEAFF. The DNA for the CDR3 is TGTGCCAGCAGCTTATTGGTGACAGCTAGTGAAGCTTTCTTT.

The CDR3 DNA follows: TGTGCCAGCAGCTCCGGACAGGGCGGAGGATTAGCCAAAAACATTCAGTACTTC. Translating gives CASSSGQGGGLAKNIQYF. The V and J genes are TRBV28 and TRBJ2-4, with 8 bases fitting TRBD1. Germline V gene lookup returns CDR1 MDHEN and CDR2 SYDVKM. J was trimmed by 0 bases and V by 6 bases; bases with no gene match: 13. This CDR3 spans 18 amino acids.

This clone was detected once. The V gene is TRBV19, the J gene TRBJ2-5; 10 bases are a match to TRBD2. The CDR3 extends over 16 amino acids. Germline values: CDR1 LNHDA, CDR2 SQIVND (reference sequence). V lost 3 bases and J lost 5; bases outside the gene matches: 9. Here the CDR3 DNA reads TGTGCCAGTAGTATTAAGCGGGGGGGCCTGAGGGAGACCCAGTACTTC. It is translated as CASSIKRGGLRETQYF.

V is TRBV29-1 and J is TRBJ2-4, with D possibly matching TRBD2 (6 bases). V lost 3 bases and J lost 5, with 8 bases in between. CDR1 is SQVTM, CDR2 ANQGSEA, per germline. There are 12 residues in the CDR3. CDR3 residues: CSVDGGENIQYF. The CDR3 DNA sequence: TGCAGCGTTGACGGGGGAGAAAACATTCAGTACTTC.

CDR3 sequence: CASSTPGGKLFF. In DNA, the CDR3 is TGTGCCAGCAGCACACCAGGGGGGAAGCTGTTTTTT. V gene TRBV6-5 combines with J gene TRBJ2-2, with a weak D call TRBD1 (7 bases). The CDR3 sequence is 12 residues long. Deletions cut 6 bases from V and 12 bases from J, with 14 bases between. CDR1 MNHEY and CDR2 SVGAGI come from the germline V gene.

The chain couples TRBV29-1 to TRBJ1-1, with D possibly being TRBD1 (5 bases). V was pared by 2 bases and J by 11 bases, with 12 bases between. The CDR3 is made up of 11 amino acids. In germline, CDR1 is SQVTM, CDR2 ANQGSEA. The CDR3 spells CSVEWGGKAFF. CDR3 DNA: TGCAGCGTTGAATGGGGGGGGAAGGCTTTCTTT.

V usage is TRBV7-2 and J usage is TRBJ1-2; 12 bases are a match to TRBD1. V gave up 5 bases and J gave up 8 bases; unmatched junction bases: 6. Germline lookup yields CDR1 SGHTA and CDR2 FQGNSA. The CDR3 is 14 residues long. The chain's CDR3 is CASSRGQGARGYTF. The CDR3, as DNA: TGTGCCAGCAGCAGGGGACAGGGGGCAAGAGGCTACACCTTC.

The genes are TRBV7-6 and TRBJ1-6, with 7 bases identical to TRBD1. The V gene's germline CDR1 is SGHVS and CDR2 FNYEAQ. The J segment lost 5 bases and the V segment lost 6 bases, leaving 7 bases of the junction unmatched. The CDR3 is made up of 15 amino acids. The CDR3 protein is CASRLRQGDNSPLHF. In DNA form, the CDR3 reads TGTGCCAGCAGACTTAGACAGGGAGATAATTCACCCCTCCACTTT.

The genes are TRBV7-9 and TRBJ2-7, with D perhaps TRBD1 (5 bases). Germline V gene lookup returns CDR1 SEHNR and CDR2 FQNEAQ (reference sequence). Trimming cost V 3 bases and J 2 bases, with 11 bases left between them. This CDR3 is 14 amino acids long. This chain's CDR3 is CASSFVGAAYEQYF. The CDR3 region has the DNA TGTGCCAGCAGCTTTGTAGGGGCCGCCTACGAGCAGTACTTC.

In DNA, the CDR3 is TGTGCCAGCAGCTTAGTATCCGGGGACTCTAACTATGGCTACACCTTC. Amino acid sequence: CASSLVSGDSNYGYTF. V gene TRBV7-2 combines with J gene TRBJ1-2; tentatively, D is TRBD1 (5 bases). CDR3 size: 16 residues. Germline assignment: CDR1 SGHTA and CDR2 FQGNSA. V gave up 1 base and J gave up 0 bases, with 12 bases separating them.